This T cell receptor (beta chain) was recorded in a study of regulatory T cells in long-lasting Graves disease (dated by TCRdb to about 2021). About the full investigation: Antithyroid drugs had been taken for less than 3 months by newly diagnosed Graves' disease patients. A total of roughly 35 samples underwent TCR sequencing, from about 13 patients with persistent Graves' disease and 20 or so patients with newly diagnosed Graves' disease. This study used TCR sequencing and RNA sequencing of peripheral blood to compare persistent Graves' disease patients against newly diagnosed Graves' disease patients. The study took place in China and was registered as a clinical trial. Summary of the overall study and its limitations: The authors acknowledged the small sample size as a limitation that may reduce accuracy. Preferential use of TRBV28, TRBJ1-2 and TRBJ2-5 was observed in persistent disease, whereas TRBV20-1 and TRBJ2-1 were favored in newly diagnosed disease. Compared with newly diagnosed patients, patients with persistent Graves' disease had lower TCR Shannon entropy and fewer highly expanded clones, which suggests clonal expansion. More public clonotypes were shared among persistent patients (approximately 3,000) than among newly diagnosed patients (966). Only the TCR beta chain was sequenced and analyzed. Because the primary lesion, thyroid tissue, could not be accessed, the study looked at peripheral blood alone.

The germline V and J ends show losses of 6 bases and 8 bases respectively, and no gene match explains 13 bases of the junction. As encoded in the germline V gene, CDR1 is MNHNS while CDR2 is SASEGT. From the cysteine up to the phenylalanine, the CDR3 has a length of 15 residues. Just CDR3 DNA is preserved here, 45 bases in frame from base 1. The sample's time point, from its label and the paper: newly diagnosed GD, antithyroid drugs for less than 3 months. For both TCR sequencing and RNA sequencing, RNA was extracted from PBMCs in TRIzol. The diagnosis of Graves' disease was made according to American Thyroid Association guidelines. Recruitment of patients was carried out at an endocrinology department in Xi'an, China. Each patient gave approximately 9 milliliters of peripheral blood, collected in an EDTA anticoagulant tube. PBMCs were isolated by Ficoll Paque Plus density gradient separation without further T cell sorting. RNA quality was checked with an Agilent 2100 Bioanalyzer and agarose gel, and concentration with a NanoDrop 2000.

Library creation used multiplex PCR. This sample was sequenced with an Illumina HiSeq 4000. TCR beta libraries were built with iRepertoire HTBI primers and Arm-PCR amplification of CDR3 regions. PCR products were gel purified before sequencing. Turning to the authors' computational methods: Gene usage analysis of CDR3 amino acid clonotypes used the roughly 60 TRBV and fewer than 15 TRBJ segments found across samples. COPE and FqMerger were used to merge the filtered high-quality paired reads into contigs. Contigs were aligned with BLAST to IMGT TRBV, TRBD and TRBJ reference genes, and CDR3 was defined per IMGT. Any clonotype with a frequency above 0.1% was counted as a highly expanded clone. Shannon entropy served as the measure of repertoire diversity, while the Gini coefficient captured V-J evenness. A clonotype found in more than one individual was treated as public. Using fastp at Q25 and MiXCR, TCRdb reprocessed the public reads and kept productive beta chains. Here each entry gathers all rows of one CDR3 protein and keeps the most common genes and DNA. The V and J calls come from TCRdb's annotation, not from the publication. The sample includes roughly 610,000 distinct CDR3 sequences, with roughly 15% observed a single time. About 17% of the sample rests with the top ten.

In its sample, this clonotype was seen many times. Its antigen is unknown. No much larger clone is present one base from it, and per-base qualities are unavailable. Separately, the same data were catalogued under a study of T cells in Graves' hyperthyroidism and ophthalmopathy. Per the second study: Stable Graves' hyperthyroidism was defined as the absence of progression to ophthalmopathy over 18 months of follow-up. The hyperthyroidism patients were between 18 and 65 years old and newly diagnosed, with a disease duration of less than 2 months. Any patient with an uncontrolled infection, another autoimmune disease, pregnancy or lactation was excluded. Diagnoses were established on the basis of clinical symptoms, serum thyroxine and TRAb, thyroid ultrasound, and orbital computed tomography. The TCR CDR3 was subjected to a first round of RT-PCR using the HTBI primer set and the Qiagen OneStep RT-PCR kit. Blood samples also contained most of the expanded thyroid clonotypes (frequency above 0.001), which suggests that blood repertoires may reflect thyroid immune responses. A 13 V-J signature model separated ophthalmopathy from stable hyperthyroidism, with over 85% sensitivity and 81% to 82% specificity in cross-validation and 80%/75% in testing. In validation, the model predicted progression to ophthalmopathy with over 65% sensitivity and 72.22% specificity, a median of 6.5 months before onset. A discovery cohort of about a hundred patients, roughly 40 with Graves' ophthalmopathy and 55 to 60 with stable Graves' hyperthyroidism, was used to find distinguishing TCR V-J signatures. Prospective prediction of ophthalmopathy was tested in an independent validation cohort of 18 to 20 hyperthyroidism patients and 15 to 17 patients who later progressed to ophthalmopathy. The approximately 90 discovery patients were divided at random into training and test sets in a 7:3 ratio. Thyroid tissue and blood T-cell repertoires from more than five Graves' hyperthyroidism patients were also compared in the study. Following sampling, methimazole starting at 30 mg daily was given to hyperthyroidism patients, and high-dose intravenous methylprednisolone was given to ophthalmopathy patients. Libraries were constructed in a second round of multiplex PCR, after which size selection and purification were carried out. The libraries were sequenced on an Illumina HiSeq2000 using paired-end 100 bp reads. Raw data were processed with SOAPnuke, discarding reads with adapters, uncalled bases, mean Phred below 15, or no exact constant-primer or identifier match. High-quality paired reads were merged with COPE v1.2.5, and unique nucleotide sequences were defined as clonotypes. MiTCR v1.1 was used to align clonotypes to the IMGT TRBV, TRBD and TRBJ reference segments. Analysis was restricted to V-J combinations with a frequency above 0.0001, which covered 98% to 99.2% of repertoires. A TCS score was defined as the ratio of F50 (clonal expansion) to E x V (chaos), with BLOSUM62-based TCRdist applied between CDR3 peptides within each V-J. Welch's t-statistics and random forest reduced fewer than 550 V-J features to about 13, which were used in a naive Bayes classifier (R e1071). Sample size was not statistically predetermined, and investigators were not blinded to group allocation. TCR Vbeta CDR3 sequencing of 130 to 150 peripheral blood samples (43 ophthalmopathy, 75 or so hyperthyroidism and roughly 17 progressor patients) is reported in the paper.

The sequence derives from a woman in her 30s with Graves disease. Donor details come from another sample of the same person, matched by shared clones. Sequences were derived from peripheral blood mononuclear cells (PBMCs), sampled at new diagnosis, from a patient treated with antithyroid drugs. The chain employs TRBV6-1 and TRBJ2-1; TRBD2 agrees with 7 junctional bases. The nucleotides are TGTGCCAGCAGCCCGGGGCTGGGGGGGAACCATGAGCAGTTCTTC. Translated, it gives CASSPGLGGNHEQFF.